The 10 T cell receptor beta chains below were found in one sample sequenced in a study of Ad26.COV2.S vaccination and SARS-CoV-2 variants. Described treatment: roughly 20 received Ad26.COV2.S at low or high dose, single or two shots; 5 received placebo; per-sample allocation not given. At day 63 after the first vaccine or placebo injection, samples were drawn. Libraries were prepared by immunoSEQ multiplex PCR; TCRdb keeps only in-frame clonotypes and omits some of them. The sample records fewer than 500,000 clones, 80% to 95% being singletons. The sequencing used peripheral blood, collected in a trial of Ad26.COV2.S vaccine versus placebo. These receptors were taken from a person between 18 and 65 years old who received the Ad26.COV2.S COVID-19 vaccine or a placebo.

The chain employs TRBV27 and TRBJ2-2; 13 bases agree with TRBD2. Germline V gene lookup returns CDR1 MNHEY and CDR2 SMNVEV (reference sequence). The CDR3 is 19 amino acids. The ends lost 6 bases at V and 7 bases at J; junction bases unmatched: 17. DNA for the CDR3: TGTGCCAGCAGCTCTTGGCGACTAGCGGGAGGTCGGGCGGGCGGGGAGCTGTTTTTT. Amino acid sequence: CASSSWRLAGGRAGGELFF.

This clone was seen a handful of times. V is TRBV28 and J is TRBJ2-7; 8 positions match TRBD2. The CDR3 runs to 15 residues. The trim removed 4 bases at V and 0 bases at J, leaving 5 bases unmatched. From germline, CDR1 is MDHEN and CDR2 SYDVKM. CDR3 amino acids: CASSSAGEGSYEQYF. CDR3 DNA: TGTGCCAGCAGTTCAGCGGGAGAGGGCTCCTACGAGCAGTACTTC.

This chain connects TRBV10-1 to TRBJ2-3; TRBD1 matches at 8 bases. With V trimmed by 0 bases and J by 5 bases, 4 bases remained unmatched. The CDR3 contains 15 residues. Germline values: CDR1 WNHNN, CDR2 SYGVQD (reference sequence). The CDR3 region has the DNA TGCGCCAGCAGTGAGTCGACCAGGGGGCGAGATACGCAGTATTTT. Residues: CASSESTRGRDTQYF.

The chain is built from TRBV10-3 and TRBJ1-1; 8 bases match TRBD1. Germline loops: CDR1 ENHRY, CDR2 SYGVKD. The CDR3 totals 14 residues. Trimming at V came to 5 bases and at J to 9 bases, leaving 11 bases not matched to a gene. Written as DNA, the CDR3 is TGTGCCATCAGTCAACCCGGGACAGGAGGGAAAGCTTTCTTT. Translating it yields CAISQPGTGGKAFF.

The V and J genes are TRBV5-4 and TRBJ2-3; the D is unclear. CDR3 length: 13 amino acids. Deletions cut 2 bases from V and 5 bases from J, with 9 bases between. Germline assignment: CDR1 SGHNT and CDR2 YYREEE (reference sequence). The CDR3 bases are TGTGCCAGCAGCTTAGACAATGAAGATACGCAGTATTTT. It codes for CASSLDNEDTQYF. Drawing the rest from reference TRBV5-4 and TRBJ2-3, the complete variable domain is ETGVTQSPTHLIKTRGQQVTLRCSSQSGHNTVSWYQQALGQGPQFIFQYYREEENGRGNFPPRFSGLQFPNYSSELNVNALELDDSALYLCASSLDNEDTQYFGPGTRLTVL.

This sequence joins TRBV4-1 and TRBJ1-4, with 9 bases that match TRBD1. The junction had 4 bases not matched to a gene; V was cut back by 4 bases and J by 7 bases. Germline lookup yields CDR1 MGHRA and CDR2 YSYEKL. This CDR3 comprises 14 residues. Here the CDR3 reads CASSLQGASEKLFF. The CDR3 coding sequence is TGCGCCAGCAGCCTACAGGGGGCTAGTGAAAAACTGTTTTTT.

The rearrangement joins TRBV5-4 to TRBJ2-3, with 10 bases matching TRBD2. The CDR3 is made up of 14 amino acids. Trimming took 0 bases from V and 5 from J; bases not matched to a gene: 0. Germline CDR1 and CDR2: SGHNT and YYREEE (reference sequence). DNA of the CDR3: TGTGCCAGCAGCTTGGGACTAGCGGGAGATACGCAGTATTTT. This translates into CASSLGLAGDTQYF.

The CDR3 DNA follows: TGTGCCAGCAGTTTAGAGGGGCGGGTGCGGGGAGGCTACACCTTC. It codes for CASSLEGRVRGGYTF. The V gene is TRBV27, the J gene TRBJ1-2; D is perhaps TRBD1 (5 bases). This CDR3 has 15 amino acids. CDR1 is MNHEY and CDR2 is SMNVEV in the germline V gene (reference sequence). The V end lost 2 bases, the J end lost 8 bases, and 18 bases lay between the germline ends.

This clone was recorded a few times. The CDR3 nucleotides read TGTGCCAGCAGGCTTAGGGGGGCCGAGGTAGAGACCCAGTACTTC. This sequence encodes CASRLRGAEVETQYF. The chain employs TRBV11-2 and TRBJ2-5, with D possibly being TRBD1 or TRBD2 (6 bases each). CDR1 SGHAT and CDR2 FQNNGV come from the germline V gene. The CDR3 is 15 amino acids. Trimming left V 6 bases short and J 4 bases short, with 18 bases between.

The V and J genes are TRBV14 and TRBJ1-2, with D unresolved. CDR3 length: 14 amino acids. V lost 7 bases, J lost 8 bases, and 20 bases lay in between. Germline V gene lookup returns CDR1 SGHDN and CDR2 FVKESK. CDR3 region: CASTSSSGSWGYTF. The CDR3 DNA sequence: TGTGCCAGCACCTCTTCGTCGGGGTCGTGGGGCTACACCTTC.